This T cell receptor beta chain came from a study of blood T cell repertoires in COVID-19. At the level of the study: T cells, B-cell-depleted T cells, or PBMCs provided the cDNA or gDNA that served as material.

Method: immunoSEQ multiplex PCR; TCRdb's copy keeps in-frame clones and lacks some. The repertoire holds about 120,000 clones, with more than 60% as singletons. Germline loops: CDR1 KGHDR, CDR2 SFDVKD. The CDR3 sequence is 15 residues long. V was shortened by 6 bases and J by 2 bases, with 15 bases between the two germline ends. This clonotype was obtained from a middle-aged man with acute or convalescent COVID-19. The material sequenced was peripheral blood. The chain carries TRBV24-1 and TRBJ2-5; tentative D call: TRBD2 (7 bases). The CDR3 DNA is TGTGCCACCAGTAGGGGGATCGGGGGGCAAGAGACCCAGTACTTC. Translation gives CATSRGIGGQETQYF.